This T cell receptor (beta chain) was found in a study of vaccination effects on CD4 cells after COVID-19. Study overall: Antigen-specific CD4+ T cell clonotypes were called by their expansion after viral peptide-pool culture in ViraFEST.

Isolating CD4+ T cells followed about 11 days of culture. Their SARS-CoV-2 infection, verified by PCR, occurred between March and December 2020. Germline CDR1 and CDR2: SGHDT and YYEEEE. The V gene lost 0 bases and the J gene lost 2 bases, with 12 bases spanning the gap. The CDR3 spans 15 residues. Profiled with immunoSEQ multiplex PCR; TCRdb holds only in-frame clones, not every one. The sample yields about 46,000 clones, around 74% seen once. This clone has only a few counts. As yet, its antigen is unknown. The chain joins TRBV5-6 to TRBJ2-7; D gene unclear. This specimen consisted of CD4+ T cells from PBMCs cultured without peptide, obtained before COVID-19 vaccination. This sequence originates from a human donor who had a prior SARS-CoV-2 infection. This CDR3 reads CASSLAAIITYEQYF. CDR3 DNA: TGTGCCAGCAGCTTGGCGGCGATAATAACCTACGAGCAGTACTTC.